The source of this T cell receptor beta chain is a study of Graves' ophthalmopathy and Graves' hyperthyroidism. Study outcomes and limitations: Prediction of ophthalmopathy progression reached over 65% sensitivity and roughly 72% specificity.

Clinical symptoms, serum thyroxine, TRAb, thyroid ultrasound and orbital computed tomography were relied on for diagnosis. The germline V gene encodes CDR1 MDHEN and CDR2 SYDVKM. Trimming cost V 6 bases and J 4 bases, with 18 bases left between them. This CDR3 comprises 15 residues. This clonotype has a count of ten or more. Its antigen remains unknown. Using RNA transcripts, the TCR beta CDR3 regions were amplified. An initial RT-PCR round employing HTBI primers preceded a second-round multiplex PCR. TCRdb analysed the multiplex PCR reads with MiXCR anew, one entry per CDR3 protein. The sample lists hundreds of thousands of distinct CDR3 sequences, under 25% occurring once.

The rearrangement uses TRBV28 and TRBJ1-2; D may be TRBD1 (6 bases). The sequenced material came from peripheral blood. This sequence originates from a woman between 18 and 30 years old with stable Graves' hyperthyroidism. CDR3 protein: CASRSTGSWLYGYTF. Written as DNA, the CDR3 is TGTGCCAGCAGATCTACAGGGAGTTGGCTCTATGGCTACACCTTC.